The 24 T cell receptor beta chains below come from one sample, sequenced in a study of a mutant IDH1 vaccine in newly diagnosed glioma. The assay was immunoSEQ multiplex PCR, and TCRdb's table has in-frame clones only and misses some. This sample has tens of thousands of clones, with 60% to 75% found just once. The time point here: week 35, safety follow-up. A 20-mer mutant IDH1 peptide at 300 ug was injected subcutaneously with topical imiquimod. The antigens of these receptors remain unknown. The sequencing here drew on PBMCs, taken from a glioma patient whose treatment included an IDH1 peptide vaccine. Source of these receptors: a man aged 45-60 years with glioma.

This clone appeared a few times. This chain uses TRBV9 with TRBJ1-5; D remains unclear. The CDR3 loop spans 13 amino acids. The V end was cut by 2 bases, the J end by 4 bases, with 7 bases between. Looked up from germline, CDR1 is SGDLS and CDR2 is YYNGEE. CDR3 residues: CASSVQPNQPQHF. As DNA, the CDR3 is TGTGCCAGCAGCGTCCAGCCGAATCAGCCCCAGCATTTT.

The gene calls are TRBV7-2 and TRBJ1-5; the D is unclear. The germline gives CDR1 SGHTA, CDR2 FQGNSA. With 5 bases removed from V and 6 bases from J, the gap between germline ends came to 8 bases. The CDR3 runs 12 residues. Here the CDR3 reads CASSIKGQPQHF. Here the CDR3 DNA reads TGTGCCAGCAGCATTAAGGGTCAGCCCCAGCATTTT.

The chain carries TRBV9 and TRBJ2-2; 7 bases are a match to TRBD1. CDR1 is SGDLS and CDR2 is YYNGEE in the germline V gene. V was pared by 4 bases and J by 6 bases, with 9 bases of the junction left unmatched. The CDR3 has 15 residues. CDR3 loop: CASSPRQGSAGELFF. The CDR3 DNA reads TGTGCCAGCAGCCCTCGACAGGGATCTGCCGGGGAGCTGTTTTTT.

The CDR3 is CASSPWTGQETQYF. Written as DNA, the CDR3 is TGTGCCAGCAGCCCCTGGACAGGGCAAGAGACCCAGTACTTC. The rearrangement joins TRBV7-2 to TRBJ2-5; 8 nucleotides match TRBD1. The V gene end was trimmed by 5 bases and the J gene end by 2 bases; junction bases not matched to a gene: 4. The CDR3 runs to 14 residues. Germline CDR1 and CDR2: SGHTA and FQGNSA.

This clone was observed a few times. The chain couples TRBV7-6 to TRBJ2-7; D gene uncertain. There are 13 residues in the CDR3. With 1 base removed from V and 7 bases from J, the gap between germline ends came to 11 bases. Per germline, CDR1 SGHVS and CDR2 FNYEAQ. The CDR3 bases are TGTGCCAGCAGCTTAGGCGGCTTTCGGGAGCAGTACTTC. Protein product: CASSLGGFREQYF. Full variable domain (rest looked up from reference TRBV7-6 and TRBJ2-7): GAGVSQSPRYKVTKRGQDVALRCDPISGHVSLYWYRQALGQGPEFLTYFNYEAQQDKSGLPNDRFSAERPEGSISTLTIQRTEQRDSAMYRCASSLGGFREQYFGPGTRLTVT.

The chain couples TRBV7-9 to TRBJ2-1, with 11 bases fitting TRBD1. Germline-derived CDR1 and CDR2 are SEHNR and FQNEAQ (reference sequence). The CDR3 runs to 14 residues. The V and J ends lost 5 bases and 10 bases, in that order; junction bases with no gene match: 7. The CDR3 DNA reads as TGTGCCAGCAGCCGGGGGACAGGGGGAGGGGAGCAGTTCTTC. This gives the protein CASSRGTGGGEQFF.

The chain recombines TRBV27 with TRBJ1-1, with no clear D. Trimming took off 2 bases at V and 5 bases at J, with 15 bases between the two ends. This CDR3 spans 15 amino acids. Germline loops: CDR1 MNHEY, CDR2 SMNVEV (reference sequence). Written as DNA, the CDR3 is TGTGCCAGCAGTTTAGGCTACGTGAAAACGACTGAAGCTTTCTTT. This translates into CASSLGYVKTTEAFF.

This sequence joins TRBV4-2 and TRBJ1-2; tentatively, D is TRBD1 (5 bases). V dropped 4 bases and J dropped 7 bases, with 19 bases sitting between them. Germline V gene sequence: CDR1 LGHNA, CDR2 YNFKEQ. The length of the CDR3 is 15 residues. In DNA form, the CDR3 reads TGTGCCAGCAGCCTGTCTTGGGAACGGGGGGGTGGCTACACCTTC. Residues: CASSLSWERGGGYTF.

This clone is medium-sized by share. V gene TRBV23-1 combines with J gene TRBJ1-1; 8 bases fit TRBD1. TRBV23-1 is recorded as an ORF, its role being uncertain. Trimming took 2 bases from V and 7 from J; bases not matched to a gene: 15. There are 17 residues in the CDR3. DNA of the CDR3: TGCGCCAGCAGTCAAGCACCTGGACAGGGTAACCCTGATGAAGCTTTCTTT. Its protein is CASSQAPGQGNPDEAFF.

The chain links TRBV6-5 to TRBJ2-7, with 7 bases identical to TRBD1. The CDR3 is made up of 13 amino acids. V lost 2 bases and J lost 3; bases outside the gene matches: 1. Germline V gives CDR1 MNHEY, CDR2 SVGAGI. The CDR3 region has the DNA TGTGCCAGCAGTTACCCAGGGGGCTACGAGCAGTACTTC. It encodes CASSYPGGYEQYF.

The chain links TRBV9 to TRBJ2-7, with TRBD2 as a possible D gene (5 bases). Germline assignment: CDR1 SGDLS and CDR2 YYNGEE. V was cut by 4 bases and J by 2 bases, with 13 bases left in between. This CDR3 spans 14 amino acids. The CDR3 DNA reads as TGTGCCAGCAGCCCCTACGGGGAAACCTACGAGCAGTACTTC. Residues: CASSPYGETYEQYF.

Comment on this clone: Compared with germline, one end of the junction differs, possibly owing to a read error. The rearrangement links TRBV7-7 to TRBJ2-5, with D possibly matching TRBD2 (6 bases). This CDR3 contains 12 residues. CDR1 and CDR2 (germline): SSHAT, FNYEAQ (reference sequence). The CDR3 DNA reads TGTGCTAGCACCCCGGAGGGAGAGACCCAGTACTTC. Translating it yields CASTPEGETQYF.

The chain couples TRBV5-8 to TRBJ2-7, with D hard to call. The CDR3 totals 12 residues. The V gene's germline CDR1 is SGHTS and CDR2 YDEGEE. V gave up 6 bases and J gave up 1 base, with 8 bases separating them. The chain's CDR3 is CASTAGSYEQYF. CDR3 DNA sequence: TGTGCCAGCACTGCAGGTTCCTACGAGCAGTACTTC. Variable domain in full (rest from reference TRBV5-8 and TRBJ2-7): EAGVTQSPTHLIKTRGQQATLRCSPISGHTSVYWYQQALGLGLQFLLWYDEGEERNRGNFPPRFSGRQFPNYSSELNVNALELEDSALYLCASTAGSYEQYFGPGTRLTVT.

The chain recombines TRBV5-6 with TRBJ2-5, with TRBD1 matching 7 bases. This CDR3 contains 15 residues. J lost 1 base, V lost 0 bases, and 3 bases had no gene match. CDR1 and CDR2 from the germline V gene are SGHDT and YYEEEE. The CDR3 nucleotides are TGTGCCAGCAGCTTGGGACAGGGATTCCAAGAGACCCAGTACTTC. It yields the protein CASSLGQGFQETQYF.

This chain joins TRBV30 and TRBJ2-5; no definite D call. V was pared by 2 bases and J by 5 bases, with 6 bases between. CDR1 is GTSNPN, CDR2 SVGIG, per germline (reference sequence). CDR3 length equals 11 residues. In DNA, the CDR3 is TGTGCCTGGAGTATGGGGGAGACCCAGTACTTC. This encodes CAWSMGETQYF.

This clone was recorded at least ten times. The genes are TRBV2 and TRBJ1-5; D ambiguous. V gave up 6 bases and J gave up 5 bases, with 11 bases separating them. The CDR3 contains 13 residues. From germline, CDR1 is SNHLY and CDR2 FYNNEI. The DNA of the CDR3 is TGTGCCAGCAGCCCCAGTGGGGATCAGCCCCAGCATTTT. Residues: CASSPSGDQPQHF.

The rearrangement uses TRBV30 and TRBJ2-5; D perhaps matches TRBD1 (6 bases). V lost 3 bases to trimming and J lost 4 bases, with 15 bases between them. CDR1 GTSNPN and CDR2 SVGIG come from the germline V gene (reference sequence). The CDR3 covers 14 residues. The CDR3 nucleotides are TGTGCCTGGAGGAACTCGGGACACTCAGAGACCCAGTACTTC. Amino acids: CAWRNSGHSETQYF.

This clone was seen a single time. The CDR3, as DNA: TGCGCCAGCAGCCAAGACCCCGGAGGGGCCTATGGCTACACCTTC. Amino acids: CASSQDPGGAYGYTF. The chain employs TRBV4-3 and TRBJ1-2, with D possibly being TRBD1 (5 bases). This CDR3 has 15 amino acids. The V gene's germline CDR1 is LGHNA and CDR2 YSLEER. Trimming cost V 0 bases and J 4 bases, with 12 bases left between them.

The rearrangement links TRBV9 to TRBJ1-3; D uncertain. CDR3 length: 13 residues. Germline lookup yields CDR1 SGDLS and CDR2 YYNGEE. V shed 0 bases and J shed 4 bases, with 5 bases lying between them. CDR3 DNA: TGTGCCAGCAGCGTAGGTGAAGGAAACACCATATATTTT. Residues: CASSVGEGNTIYF.

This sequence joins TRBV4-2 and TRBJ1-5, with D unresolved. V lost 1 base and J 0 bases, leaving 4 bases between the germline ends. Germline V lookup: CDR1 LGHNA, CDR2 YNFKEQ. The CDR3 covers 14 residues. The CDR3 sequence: CASSQGSSNQPQHF. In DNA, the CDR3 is TGTGCCAGCAGCCAAGGGTCTAGCAATCAGCCCCAGCATTTT.

CDR3 sequence reads: CASSQARDTEAFF. The CDR3 bases are TGTGCCAGCAGCCAAGCCAGGGACACTGAAGCTTTCTTT. This chain uses TRBV7-2 with TRBJ1-1; D is possibly TRBD1 (5 bases). Trimming stripped 5 bases from V and 3 bases from J, with 10 bases between. The CDR3 length is 13 residues. Looked up from germline, CDR1 is SGHTA and CDR2 is FQGNSA. The variable domain in full, with the rest retrieved from reference TRBV7-2 and TRBJ1-1, is GAGVSQSPSNKVTEKGKDVELRCDPISGHTALYWYRQSLGQGLEFLIYFQGNSAPDKSGLPSDRFSAERTGGSVSTLTIQRTQQEDSAVYLCASSQARDTEAFFGQGTRLTVV.

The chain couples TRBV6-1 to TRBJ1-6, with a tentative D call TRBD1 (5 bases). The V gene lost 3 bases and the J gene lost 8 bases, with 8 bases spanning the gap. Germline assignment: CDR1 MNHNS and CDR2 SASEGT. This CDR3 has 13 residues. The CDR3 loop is CASSESGDSPLHF. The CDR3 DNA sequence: TGTGCCAGCAGTGAGTCGGGGGATTCACCCCTCCACTTT.

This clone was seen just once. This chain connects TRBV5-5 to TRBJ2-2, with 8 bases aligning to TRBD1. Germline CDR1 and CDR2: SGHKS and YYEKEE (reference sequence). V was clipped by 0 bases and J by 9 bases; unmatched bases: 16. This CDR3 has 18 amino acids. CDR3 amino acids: CASSLVPNPGTGSRELFF. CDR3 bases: TGTGCCAGCAGCTTGGTCCCTAACCCCGGGACAGGATCTCGGGAGCTGTTTTTT.

The CDR3 DNA reads TGTGCCAGCAGTCCGACAGGGGTTCGTACCGGGGAGCTGTTTTTT. Its translation: CASSPTGVRTGELFF. The chain combines TRBV13 with TRBJ2-2; TRBD1 matches at 8 bases. The trim removed 6 bases at V and 5 bases at J, leaving 8 bases unmatched. This CDR3 spans 15 amino acids. CDR1 and CDR2 (germline): PRHDT, FYEKMQ (reference sequence). Full variable domain (missing parts from reference TRBV13 and TRBJ2-2): AAGVIQSPRHLIKEKRETATLKCYPIPRHDTVYWYQQGPGQDPQFLISFYEKMQSDKGSIPDRFSAQQFSDYHSELNMSSLELGDSALYFCASSPTGVRTGELFFGEGSRLTVL.